Below, 32 T cell receptor beta chains from the same sample are listed, as sequenced in a study of cytomegalovirus exposure and HLA in healthy donors (dated by TCRdb to about 2017). The library was built by means of the immunoSEQ multiplex PCR assay. The table comes from immuneACCESS by way of TCRdb, which keeps in-frame sequences with V and J called. Part of the clones is missing from these tables; in studies checked, under half for an unresolved V gene and the rest for unknown reasons. The sample profile shows under 250,000 clones; about nine tenths of them were found once. Of the sample, 2% to 2.5% is held by the ten largest clones. The sequenced sample consisted of PBMCs. The receptors here all came from a woman aged 18-29 years in good health and CMV-seropositive.

The chain links TRBV28 to TRBJ1-2, with D possibly being TRBD1 (6 bases). V lost 3 bases to trimming and J lost 8 bases, with 13 bases between them. Germline CDR1 reads MDHEN; CDR2 reads SYDVKM. The CDR3 length is 13 residues. Written as DNA, the CDR3 is TGTGCCAGCAGTTTGACAGGAGATCGGGGCTACACCTTC. It specifies CASSLTGDRGYTF.

DNA of the CDR3: TGTGCCAGCAGTGCACCGGGACAGGGGACTCCCGGGGAGCTGTTTTTT. Encoded protein: CASSAPGQGTPGELFF. The rearrangement joins TRBV25-1 to TRBJ2-2; TRBD1 matches at 10 bases. Germline assignment: CDR1 MGHDK and CDR2 SYGVNS. V trimming: 4 bases; J trimming: 6 bases; junction bases outside the gene matches: 8. The CDR3 loop spans 16 amino acids.

The chain combines TRBV28 with TRBJ2-2; 9 positions match TRBD1. This CDR3 is 15 amino acids long. Germline trimming cut 6 bases from V and 6 bases from J; bases unmatched to any gene: 8. Germline assignment: CDR1 MDHEN and CDR2 SYDVKM. The CDR3 region has the DNA TGTGCCAGCAGCTCCTACACAGGGGGCTCCGGGGAGCTGTTTTTT. This translates into CASSSYTGGSGELFF.

The chain couples TRBV27 to TRBJ2-2, with D possibly being TRBD2 (6 bases). V lost 5 bases and J 1 base, leaving 14 bases between the germline ends. The germline gives CDR1 MNHEY, CDR2 SMNVEV (reference sequence). The CDR3 runs to 16 residues. DNA of the CDR3: TGTGCCAGCAGTAACCGGGAGCAGCGGAACACCGGGGAGCTGTTTTTT. Its protein is CASSNREQRNTGELFF.

The chain links TRBV23-1 to TRBJ1-2, with D perhaps matching TRBD1 (5 bases). TRBV23-1 is identified as an open reading frame with a role that is uncertain. This CDR3 has 14 amino acids. V gave up 0 bases and J gave up 3 bases, with 8 bases separating them. The CDR3 DNA reads TGCGCCAGCAGTCAATCGGGGGAGGACTATGGCTACACCTTC. Its protein is CASSQSGEDYGYTF.

This clone was seen a few times. The V gene is TRBV18, the J gene TRBJ1-1, with 10 positions matching TRBD1. V lost 4 bases to trimming and J lost 1 base; unmatched junction nucleotides: 3. This CDR3 is built from 15 residues. CDR1 KGHSH and CDR2 LQKENI come from the germline V gene. CDR3 sequence: CASSLGQGQNTEAFF. The CDR3 nucleotides are TGTGCCAGCTCACTGGGACAGGGGCAGAACACTGAAGCTTTCTTT.

This clone was seen just once. V and J are TRBV4-2 and TRBJ2-3; maybe TRBD2 (6 bases). This CDR3 has 18 amino acids. Per germline, CDR1 LGHNA and CDR2 YNFKEQ. Trimming pared 0 bases from V and 3 bases from J, leaving 19 bases between. The CDR3: CASSQDNRLVGVTDTQYF. Here the CDR3 DNA reads TGTGCCAGCAGCCAAGATAATAGACTAGTTGGGGTGACAGATACGCAGTATTTT.

The chain recombines TRBV10-3 with TRBJ2-1; 8 bases fit TRBD2. Trimming cost V 10 bases and J 4 bases; bases outside gene matches: 15. The germline V gene has CDR1 ENHRY and CDR2 SYGVKD. The CDR3 sequence is 16 residues long. In nucleotides, the CDR3 is TGTGCCACAAGCGACGCCCTAGGACTAGCTTACAATGAGCAGTTCTTC. Translating gives CATSDALGLAYNEQFF.

This rearrangement joins TRBV25-1 to TRBJ2-1; unclear D gene. V was clipped by 3 bases and J by 4 bases, with 13 bases between them. Germline CDR1 and CDR2: MGHDK and SYGVNS. The CDR3 extends over 15 amino acids. DNA for the CDR3: TGTGCCAGCAGTGATCCTGGTGAGTTATACAATGAGCAGTTCTTC. Amino acid sequence: CASSDPGELYNEQFF.

As to this clone: Other DNA sequences of this sample code for an identical CDR3. The chain combines TRBV27 with TRBJ2-7, with no clear D. CDR1 is MNHEY, CDR2 SMNVEV, per germline (reference sequence). The V end was cut by 2 bases, the J end by 3 bases, with 8 bases between. The CDR3 is 13 residues long. The CDR3, as DNA: TGTGCCAGCAGTTTAGCTTCGAGCTACGAGCAGTACTTC. Encoded protein: CASSLASSYEQYF.

The V and J genes are TRBV6-1 and TRBJ1-1; no reliable D call. Germline assignment: CDR1 MNHNS and CDR2 SASEGT. The germline V and J ends were trimmed by 8 bases and 3 bases, with 7 bases remaining between them. The CDR3 is made up of 11 amino acids. The CDR3 loop is CASWRDTEAFF. The CDR3 nucleotides read TGTGCCAGCTGGAGGGACACTGAAGCTTTCTTT.

The genes are TRBV7-8 and TRBJ1-5; tentative D call: TRBD1 (6 bases). CDR3 size: 14 residues. Trimming took off 5 bases at V and 9 bases at J, with 17 bases between the two ends. The germline V gene has CDR1 SGHVS and CDR2 FQNEAQ. CDR3 in amino acids: CASSLDRSYGPQHF. The CDR3 DNA reads TGTGCCAGCAGCCTAGACAGGTCCTATGGGCCCCAGCATTTT.

The chain couples TRBV28 to TRBJ2-5; D is possibly TRBD2 (7 bases). CDR1 and CDR2 from the germline V gene are MDHEN and SYDVKM. The CDR3 spans 15 residues. With 6 bases removed from V and 2 bases from J, the gap between germline ends came to 16 bases. In nucleotides, the CDR3 is TGTGCCAGCAGGGGAGGGGGAGATCCGCAAGAGACCCAGTACTTC. The encoded protein is CASRGGGDPQETQYF. Looking up the rest from reference TRBV28 and TRBJ2-5 gives the full variable domain: DVKVTQSSRYLVKRTGEKVFLECVQDMDHENMFWYRQDPGLGLRLIYFSYDVKMKEKGDIPEGYSVSREKKERFSLILESASTNQTSMYLCASRGGGDPQETQYFGPGTRLLVL.

The chain carries TRBV6-5 and TRBJ1-5, with TRBD1 as a possible D gene (6 bases). The CDR3 sequence is 14 residues long. CDR1 is MNHEY, CDR2 SVGAGI, per germline. V lost 5 bases, J lost 4 bases, and 12 bases lay in between. Here the CDR3 DNA reads TGTGCCAGCAGTCAAACAGGGAATAATCAGCCCCAGCATTTT. Amino acids: CASSQTGNNQPQHF.

CDR3 coding DNA: TGTGCCAGCAGTCTAGACAGTGCAAACACCGGGGAGCTGTTTTTT. Translation gives CASSLDSANTGELFF. The genes are TRBV28 and TRBJ2-2; D perhaps matches TRBD1 (5 bases). From germline, CDR1 is MDHEN and CDR2 SYDVKM. The CDR3 length is 15 residues. V was trimmed by 5 bases and J by 2 bases, leaving 12 bases between them.

The chain links TRBV7-8 to TRBJ2-7; D not certain. V was trimmed by 5 bases and J by 2 bases, leaving 16 bases between them. The germline CDR1 and CDR2 sequences are SGHVS and FQNEAQ. The CDR3 sequence is 15 residues long. The CDR3 loop reads CASSPRGGYAYEQYF. The CDR3 DNA is TGTGCCAGCAGCCCTCGTGGCGGCTACGCCTACGAGCAGTACTTC. Based on the CDR3 plus reference TRBV7-8 and TRBJ2-7, the full variable domain is GAGVSQSPRYKVAKRGQDVALRCDPISGHVSLFWYQQALGQGPEFLTYFQNEAQLDKSGLPSDRFFAERPEGSVSTLKIQRTQQEDSAVYLCASSPRGGYAYEQYFGPGTRLTVT.

The rearrangement uses TRBV5-4 and TRBJ2-1, with TRBD1 matching 7 bases. CDR1 and CDR2 from the germline V gene are SGHNT and YYREEE (reference sequence). V lost 3 bases, J lost 3 bases, and 6 bases stayed unmatched. This CDR3 is built from 15 residues. This chain's CDR3 is CASSSGTGDYNEQFF. The CDR3 DNA follows: TGTGCCAGCAGCTCCGGTACAGGGGACTACAATGAGCAGTTCTTC.

J is TRBJ2-7 and V is TRBV30; 10 bases agree with TRBD2. V lost 2 bases, J lost 6 bases, and 4 bases stayed unmatched. This CDR3 spans 13 amino acids. The germline gives CDR1 GTSNPN, CDR2 SVGIG (reference sequence). CDR3 nucleotides: TGTGCCTGGAGTACCCTAGCGGGAGTCGAGCAGTACTTC. Translating it yields CAWSTLAGVEQYF.

This chain uses TRBV9 with TRBJ2-5; 7 bases line up with TRBD1. CDR1 is SGDLS and CDR2 is YYNGEE in the germline V gene. The CDR3 totals 14 residues. V shed 4 bases and J 1 base; nucleotides not matched to a gene: 4. The CDR3 DNA reads TGTGCCAGCAGCTCTAGGGACAGCCAAGAGACCCAGTACTTC. This codes for CASSSRDSQETQYF.

The chain recombines TRBV4-1 with TRBJ2-6; 7 bases are shared with TRBD1. J was trimmed by 0 bases and V by 4 bases; bases with no gene match: 15. Germline CDR1 and CDR2: MGHRA and YSYEKL. The CDR3 runs to 20 residues. The CDR3 bases are TGCGCCAGCAGCCCTCGTAATATAGAGACAGGGACCTCTGGGGCCAACGTCCTGACTTTC. Amino acids: CASSPRNIETGTSGANVLTF.

The chain joins TRBV5-1 to TRBJ1-5; D may be TRBD1 (5 bases). V lost 6 bases to trimming and J lost 4 bases, with 23 bases between them. CDR1 SGHRS and CDR2 YFSETQ come from the germline V gene. This CDR3 has 17 amino acids. This chain's CDR3 is CASNPLAVGAGNQPQHF. In DNA form, the CDR3 reads TGCGCCAGCAACCCTCTCGCGGTTGGGGCTGGGAATCAGCCCCAGCATTTT.

The V gene is TRBV11-3, the J gene TRBJ2-7, with TRBD1 identical over 7 bases. This CDR3 comprises 13 residues. CDR1 SGHNT and CDR2 YENEEA come from the germline V gene. Unmatched junction bases numbered 7, after V lost 3 bases and J lost 8 bases. CDR3 protein: CASSFTRDSQQYF. The CDR3 region has the DNA TGTGCCAGCAGCTTCACCCGGGACAGTCAGCAGTACTTC.

The chain has TRBV11-3 and TRBJ2-1; D may be TRBD2 (6 bases). Germline-derived CDR1 and CDR2 are SGHNT and YENEEA. V shed 1 base and J shed 10 bases, with 17 bases lying between them. The CDR3 is 15 residues long. CDR3 loop: CASSLVGGAPVEQFF. CDR3 nucleotide sequence: TGTGCCAGCAGCTTAGTCGGGGGTGCCCCGGTGGAGCAGTTCTTC.

The rearrangement joins TRBV11-2 to TRBJ1-1; 7 bases line up with TRBD1. The trim removed 1 base at V and 4 bases at J, leaving 12 bases unmatched. The CDR3 loop spans 17 amino acids. Germline-derived CDR1 and CDR2 are SGHAT and FQNNGV. As DNA, the CDR3 is TGTGCCAGCAGCTTAGGGTCGTTTAGGGGGCGTCCCACTGAAGCTTTCTTT. This sequence encodes CASSLGSFRGRPTEAFF.

The V gene is TRBV7-9, the J gene TRBJ2-7; D is possibly TRBD2 (6 bases). Germline lookup yields CDR1 SEHNR and CDR2 FQNEAQ (reference sequence). The CDR3 contains 17 residues. The germline V and J ends were trimmed by 5 bases and 0 bases, with 20 bases remaining between them. The CDR3 loop is CASSPAGRRGRSYEQYF. The CDR3 DNA reads as TGTGCCAGCAGCCCCGCCGGGCGGCGGGGACGCTCCTACGAGCAGTACTTC. Combining the CDR3 with reference TRBV7-9 and TRBJ2-7 gives the whole variable domain DTGVSQNPRHKITKRGQNVTFRCDPISEHNRLYWYRQTLGQGPEFLTYFQNEAQLEKSRLLSDRFSAERPKGSFSTLEIQRTEQGDSAMYLCASSPAGRRGRSYEQYFGPGTRLTVT.

CDR3 region: CARSGGSGREETQYF. In DNA, the CDR3 is TGTGCCAGATCGGGGGGTAGCGGGAGGGAAGAGACCCAGTACTTC. V usage is TRBV5-6 and J usage is TRBJ2-5, with 11 bases matching TRBD2. Germline V gene sequence: CDR1 SGHDT, CDR2 YYEEEE. Losses at the gene ends were 8 bases for V and 3 bases for J; bases not matched to a gene: 9. The CDR3 is 15 residues long.

The CDR3, as DNA: TGCGCCAGCAGCCAAGGGGACAGGGGAGGGACCTACGAGCAGTACTTC. This encodes CASSQGDRGGTYEQYF. V is TRBV4-1 and J is TRBJ2-7, with 10 nucleotides matching TRBD1. The CDR3 extends over 16 amino acids. The V and J ends lost 1 base and 2 bases, in that order; junction bases with no gene match: 5. Per the germline V gene, CDR1 is MGHRA and CDR2 is YSYEKL.

In DNA form, the CDR3 reads TGTGCCAGCAGGGACAGGGACACTGAAGCTTTCTTT. Translated: CASRDRDTEAFF. The gene calls are TRBV6-1 and TRBJ1-1; the match to TRBD1 covers 8 bases. This CDR3 is 12 amino acids long. With 6 bases clipped from V and 3 bases from J, the junction kept 0 bases outside the gene matches. The germline CDR1 and CDR2 sequences are MNHNS and SASEGT.

The chain uses TRBV15 and TRBJ1-2; D gene unclear. CDR3 length: 14 residues. V lost 8 bases, J lost 2 bases, and 15 bases lay in between. CDR1 is LNHNV and CDR2 is YYDKDF in the germline V gene (reference sequence). CDR3 DNA sequence: TGTGCCACCCGGGGAGGAGGCGAAAACTATGGCTACACCTTC. It is translated as CATRGGGENYGYTF.

This chain uses TRBV18 with TRBJ2-3, with 14 bases matching TRBD2. V lost 7 bases to trimming and J lost 6 bases; unmatched junction nucleotides: 9. Germline V gives CDR1 KGHSH, CDR2 LQKENI. The CDR3 contains 16 residues. The CDR3, as DNA: TGTGCCAGCTTCCTGACTAGCGGGAGGGCCGGGGATACGCAGTATTTT. Encoded protein: CASFLTSGRAGDTQYF.

The rearrangement links TRBV28 to TRBJ1-2, with 7 bases fitting TRBD1. J lost 2 bases, V lost 5 bases, and 5 bases had no gene match. The CDR3 loop spans 14 amino acids. CDR1 MDHEN and CDR2 SYDVKM come from the germline V gene. The CDR3 DNA is TGTGCCAGCAGTCGATCGACAGGGAACTATGGCTACACCTTC. It encodes CASSRSTGNYGYTF.

The rearrangement links TRBV5-6 to TRBJ1-3, with 12 nucleotides matching TRBD1. This CDR3 has 16 amino acids. Germline trimming cut 3 bases from V and 2 bases from J; bases unmatched to any gene: 3. Germline lookup yields CDR1 SGHDT and CDR2 YYEEEE. The CDR3 nucleotides read TGTGCCAGCAGCTGGGACAGGGGGCGAGCTGGAAACACCATATATTTT. Protein: CASSWDRGRAGNTIYF.